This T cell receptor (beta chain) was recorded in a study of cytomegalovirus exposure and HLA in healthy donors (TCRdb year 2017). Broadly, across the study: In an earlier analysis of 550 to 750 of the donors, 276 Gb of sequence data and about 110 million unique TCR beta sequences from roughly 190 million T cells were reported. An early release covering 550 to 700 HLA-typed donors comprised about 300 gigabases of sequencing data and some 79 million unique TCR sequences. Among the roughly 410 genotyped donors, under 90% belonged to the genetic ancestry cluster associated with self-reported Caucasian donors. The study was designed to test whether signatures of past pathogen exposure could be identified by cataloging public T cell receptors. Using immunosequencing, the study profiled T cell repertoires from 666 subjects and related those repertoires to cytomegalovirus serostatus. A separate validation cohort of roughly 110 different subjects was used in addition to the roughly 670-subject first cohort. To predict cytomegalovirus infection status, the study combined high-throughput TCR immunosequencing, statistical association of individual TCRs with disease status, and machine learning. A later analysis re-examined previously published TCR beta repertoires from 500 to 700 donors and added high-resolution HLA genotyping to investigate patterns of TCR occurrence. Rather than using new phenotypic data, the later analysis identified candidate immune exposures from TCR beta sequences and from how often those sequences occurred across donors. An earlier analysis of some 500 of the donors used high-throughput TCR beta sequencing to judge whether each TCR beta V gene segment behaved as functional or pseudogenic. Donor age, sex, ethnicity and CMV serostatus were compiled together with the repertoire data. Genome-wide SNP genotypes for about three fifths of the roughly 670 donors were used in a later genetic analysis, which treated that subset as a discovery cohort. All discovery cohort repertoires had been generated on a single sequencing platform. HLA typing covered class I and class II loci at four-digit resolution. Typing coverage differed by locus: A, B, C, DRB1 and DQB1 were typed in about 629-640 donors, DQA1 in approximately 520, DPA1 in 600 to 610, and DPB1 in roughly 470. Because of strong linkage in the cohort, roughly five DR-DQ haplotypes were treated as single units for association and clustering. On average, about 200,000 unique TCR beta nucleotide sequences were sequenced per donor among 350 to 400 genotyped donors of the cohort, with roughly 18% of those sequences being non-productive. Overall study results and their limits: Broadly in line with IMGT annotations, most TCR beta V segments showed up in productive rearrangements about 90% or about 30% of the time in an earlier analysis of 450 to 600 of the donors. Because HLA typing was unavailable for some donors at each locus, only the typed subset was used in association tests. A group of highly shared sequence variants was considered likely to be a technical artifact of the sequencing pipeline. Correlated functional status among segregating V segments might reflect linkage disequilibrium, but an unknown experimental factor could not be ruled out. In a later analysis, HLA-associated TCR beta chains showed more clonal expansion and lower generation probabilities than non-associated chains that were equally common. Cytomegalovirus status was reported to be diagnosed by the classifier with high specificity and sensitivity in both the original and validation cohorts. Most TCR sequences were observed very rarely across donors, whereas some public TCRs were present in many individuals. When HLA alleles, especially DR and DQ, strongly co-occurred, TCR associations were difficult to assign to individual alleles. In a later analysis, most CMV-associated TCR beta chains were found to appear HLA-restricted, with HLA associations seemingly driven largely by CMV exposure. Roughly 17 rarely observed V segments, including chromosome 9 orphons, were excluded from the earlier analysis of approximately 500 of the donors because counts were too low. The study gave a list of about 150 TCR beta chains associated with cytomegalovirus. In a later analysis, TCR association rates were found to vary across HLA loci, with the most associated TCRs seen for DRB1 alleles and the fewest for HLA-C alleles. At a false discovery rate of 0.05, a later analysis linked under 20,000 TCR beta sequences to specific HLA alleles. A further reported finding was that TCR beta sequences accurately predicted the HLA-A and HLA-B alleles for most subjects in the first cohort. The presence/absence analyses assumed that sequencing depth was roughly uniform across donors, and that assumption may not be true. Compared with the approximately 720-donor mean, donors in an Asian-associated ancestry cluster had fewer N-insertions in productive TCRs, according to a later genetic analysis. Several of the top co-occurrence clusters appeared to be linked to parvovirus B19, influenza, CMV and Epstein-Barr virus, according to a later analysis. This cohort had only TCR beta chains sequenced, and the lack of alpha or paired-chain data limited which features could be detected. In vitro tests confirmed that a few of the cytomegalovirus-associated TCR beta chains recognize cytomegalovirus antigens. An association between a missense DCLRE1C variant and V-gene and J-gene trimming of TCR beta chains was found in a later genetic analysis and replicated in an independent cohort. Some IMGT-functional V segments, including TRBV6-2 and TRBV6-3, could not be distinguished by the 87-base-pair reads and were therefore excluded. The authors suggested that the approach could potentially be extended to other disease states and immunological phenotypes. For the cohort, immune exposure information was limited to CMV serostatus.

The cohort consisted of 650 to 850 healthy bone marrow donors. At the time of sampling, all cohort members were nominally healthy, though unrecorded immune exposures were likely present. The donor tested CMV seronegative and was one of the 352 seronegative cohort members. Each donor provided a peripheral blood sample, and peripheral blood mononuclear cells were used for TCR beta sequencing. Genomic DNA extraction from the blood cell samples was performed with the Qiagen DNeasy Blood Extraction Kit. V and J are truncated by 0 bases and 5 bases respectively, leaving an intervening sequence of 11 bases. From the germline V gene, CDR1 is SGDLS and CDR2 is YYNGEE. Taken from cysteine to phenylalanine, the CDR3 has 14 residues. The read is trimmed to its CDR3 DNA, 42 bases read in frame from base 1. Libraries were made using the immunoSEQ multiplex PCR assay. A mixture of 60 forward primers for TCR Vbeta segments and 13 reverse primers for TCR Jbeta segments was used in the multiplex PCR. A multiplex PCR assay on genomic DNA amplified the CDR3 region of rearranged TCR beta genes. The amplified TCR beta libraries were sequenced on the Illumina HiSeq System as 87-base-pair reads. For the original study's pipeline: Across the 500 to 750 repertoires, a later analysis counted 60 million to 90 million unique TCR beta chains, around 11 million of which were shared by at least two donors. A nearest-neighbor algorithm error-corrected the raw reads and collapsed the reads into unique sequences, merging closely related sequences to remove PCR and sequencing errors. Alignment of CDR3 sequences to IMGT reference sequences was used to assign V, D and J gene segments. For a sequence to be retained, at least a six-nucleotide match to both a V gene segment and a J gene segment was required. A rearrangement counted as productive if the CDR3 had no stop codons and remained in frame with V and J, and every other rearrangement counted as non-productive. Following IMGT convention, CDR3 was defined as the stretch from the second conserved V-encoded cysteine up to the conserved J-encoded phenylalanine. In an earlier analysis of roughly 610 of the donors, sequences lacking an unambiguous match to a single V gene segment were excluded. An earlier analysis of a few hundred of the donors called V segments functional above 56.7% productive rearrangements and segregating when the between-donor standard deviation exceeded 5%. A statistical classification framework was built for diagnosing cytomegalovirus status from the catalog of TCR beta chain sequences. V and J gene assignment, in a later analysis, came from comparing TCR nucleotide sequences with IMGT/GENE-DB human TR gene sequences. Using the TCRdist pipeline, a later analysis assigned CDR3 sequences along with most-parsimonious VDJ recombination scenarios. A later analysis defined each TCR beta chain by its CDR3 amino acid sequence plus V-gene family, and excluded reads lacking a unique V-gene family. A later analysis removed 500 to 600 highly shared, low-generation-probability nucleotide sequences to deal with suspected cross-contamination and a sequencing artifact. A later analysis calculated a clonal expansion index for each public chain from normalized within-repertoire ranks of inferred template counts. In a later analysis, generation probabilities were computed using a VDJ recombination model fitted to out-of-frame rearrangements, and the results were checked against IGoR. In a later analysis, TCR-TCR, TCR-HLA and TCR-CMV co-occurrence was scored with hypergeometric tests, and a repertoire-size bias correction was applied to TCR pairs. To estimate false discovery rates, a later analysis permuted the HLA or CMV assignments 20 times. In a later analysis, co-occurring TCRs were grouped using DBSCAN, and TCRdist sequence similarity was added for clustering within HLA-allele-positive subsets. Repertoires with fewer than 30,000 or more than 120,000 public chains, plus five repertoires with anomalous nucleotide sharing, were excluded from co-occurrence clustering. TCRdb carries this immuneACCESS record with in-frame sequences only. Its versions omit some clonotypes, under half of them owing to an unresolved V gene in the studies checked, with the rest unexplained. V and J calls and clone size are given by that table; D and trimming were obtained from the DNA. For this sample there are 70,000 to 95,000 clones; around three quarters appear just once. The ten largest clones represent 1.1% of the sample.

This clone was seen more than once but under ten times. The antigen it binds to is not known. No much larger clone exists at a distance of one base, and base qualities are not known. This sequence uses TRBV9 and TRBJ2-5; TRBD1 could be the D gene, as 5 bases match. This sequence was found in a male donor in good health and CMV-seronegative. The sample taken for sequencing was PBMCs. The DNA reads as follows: TGTGCCAGCAGCGTAGGGCAGGGCTGGGAGACCCAGTACTTC. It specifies CASSVGQGWETQYF.